The source of this T cell receptor (beta chain) is a study of cytomegalovirus exposure and HLA in healthy donors. The wider study: T cells numbering about 179 million yielded some 100 million unique TCR beta sequences in an earlier analysis. Approximately 81% of roughly 400 genotyped donors fell in the Caucasian-associated ancestry cluster.

Study-level points and caveats: Beyond CMV serostatus, there was no information to go on about immune exposure.

Details on this clone: Its antigen is currently unknown.

The primer mix had 60 Vbeta and 13 Jbeta primers. Method: immunoSEQ multiplex PCR; TCRdb's copy keeps in-frame clones and lacks some. The table shows tens of thousands of clones, with 55% to 70% occurring only once. This CDR3 region has 14 residues. Trimming took off 1 base at V and 2 bases at J, with 7 bases between the two ends. Germline V gives CDR1 SGHTS, CDR2 YDEGEE. The chain employs TRBV5-8 and TRBJ2-1; D unclear. Sequencing was carried out using PBMCs. This receptor was taken from a woman aged 50 to 60 in good health and CMV-seropositive. The CDR3 sequence is CASSLSVAYNEQFF. CDR3 sequence (DNA): TGTGCCAGCAGCTTGTCGGTAGCCTACAATGAGCAGTTCTTC.